The 7 T cell receptor beta chains in this list originate from one sample, sequenced in a study of identical twins. TCRdb reprocessed the 5' RACE reads via MiXCR and lists one record per CDR3 protein. Here the sample spans hundreds of thousands of distinct CDR3 sequences, about 20% being singletons. These data also featured in a second study, about T cells expressing NK-cell markers.

The sample comprised PBMCs. These receptors came from a woman aged 18-29 years in good health.

CDR3 region: CATSRDPGGSYEQYF. Written as DNA, the CDR3 is TGTGCCACCAGCAGGGATCCCGGCGGGTCCTACGAGCAGTACTTC. This chain uses TRBV15 with TRBJ2-7; D possibly corresponds to TRBD2 (5 bases). This CDR3 spans 15 amino acids. The germline V and J ends were trimmed by 3 bases and 1 base, with 13 bases remaining between them. Germline V gives CDR1 LNHNV, CDR2 YYDKDF (reference sequence).

The gene calls are TRBV5-5 and TRBJ2-3, with D possibly TRBD1 on 5 matching bases. V gave up 2 bases and J gave up 4 bases, with 14 bases separating them. The germline V gene encodes CDR1 SGHKS and CDR2 YYEKEE (reference sequence). CDR3 size: 15 residues. The CDR3 here is CASSFGQGISDTQYF. DNA for the CDR3: TGTGCCAGCAGCTTTGGGCAGGGAATTTCAGATACGCAGTATTTT.

The chain is built from TRBV7-9 and TRBJ2-3; 9 bases align to TRBD2. Trimming removed 4 bases from V and 4 bases from J; junction bases left unmatched: 6. CDR3 length equals 15 residues. In germline, CDR1 is SEHNR, CDR2 FQNEAQ (reference sequence). CDR3 loop: CASSYAGGRADTQYF. CDR3 nucleotides: TGTGCCAGCAGCTATGCGGGGGGGCGCGCAGATACGCAGTATTTT.

This clonotype appeared a few times. The chain joins TRBV6-2 or TRBV6-3 to TRBJ2-7; D uncertain. V was cut by 1 base and J by 1 base, with 5 bases left in between. Germline V gene sequence: CDR1 MNHEY, CDR2 SVGEGT. This CDR3 comprises 13 residues. The CDR3 here is CASSYWQSYEQYF. CDR3 DNA sequence: TGTGCCAGCAGTTACTGGCAGTCCTACGAGCAGTACTTC.

Only a few counts were recorded for this clonotype. CDR3 nucleotides: TGCAGTGCCCAAGGGTGGCGGGAGCGGGAGACCCAGTACTTC. It codes for CSAQGWRERETQYF. The gene calls are TRBV20-1 and TRBJ2-5, with 7 bases identical to TRBD2. V lost 6 bases, J lost 5 bases, and 12 bases stayed unmatched. Germline lookup yields CDR1 DFQATT and CDR2 SNEGSKA (reference sequence). CDR3 length: 14 amino acids.

The genes are TRBV4-3 and TRBJ2-1; possible D gene TRBD2, 6 bases. The CDR3 length is 14 residues. V was shortened by 0 bases and J by 13 bases, with 16 bases between the two germline ends. CDR1 is LGHNA, CDR2 YSLEER, per germline. The CDR3 nucleotides read TGCGCCAGCAGCCAAGAAAGCGGGTCTGACCCCCAGTTCTTC. It specifies CASSQESGSDPQFF.

There are a few counts of this clonotype. The V call is TRBV12-3 or TRBV12-4, the J call TRBJ2-2, with 8 bases aligning to TRBD1. The ends lost 6 bases at V and 5 bases at J; junction bases unmatched: 8. This CDR3 is built from 15 residues. The chain's CDR3 is CASRPGQGRTGELFF. The CDR3 region has the DNA TGTGCCAGCAGACCCGGACAGGGAAGGACCGGGGAGCTGTTTTTT.